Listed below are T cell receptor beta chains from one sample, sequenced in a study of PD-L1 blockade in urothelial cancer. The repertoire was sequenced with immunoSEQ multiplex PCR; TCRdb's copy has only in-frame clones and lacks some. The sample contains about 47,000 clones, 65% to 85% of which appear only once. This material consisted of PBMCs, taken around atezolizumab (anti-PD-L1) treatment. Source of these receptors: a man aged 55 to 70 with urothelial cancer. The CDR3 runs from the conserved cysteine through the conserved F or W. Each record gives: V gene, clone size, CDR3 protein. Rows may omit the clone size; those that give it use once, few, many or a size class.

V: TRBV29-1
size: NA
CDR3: CSVAPGVGEAFF

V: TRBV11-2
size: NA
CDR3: CASSLRSGLRETQYF

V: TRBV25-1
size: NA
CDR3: CARLTIPQGVNQPQHF

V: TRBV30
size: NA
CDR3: CAWSSKGGGGRTEAFF

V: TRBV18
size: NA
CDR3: CASSLGSGSYEQYF

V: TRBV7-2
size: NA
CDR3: CASCPGGRAYEQYF

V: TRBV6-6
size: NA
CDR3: CASTVAGGGFEQFF

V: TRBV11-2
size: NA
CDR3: CASKRAAGTGIQYF

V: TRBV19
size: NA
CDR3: CASSINFGTANTEAFF

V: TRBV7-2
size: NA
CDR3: CASSPQRDNVLTF

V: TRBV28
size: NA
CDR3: CASSTRTGADEQYF

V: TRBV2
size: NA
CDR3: CASTQGLAGLTDTQYF

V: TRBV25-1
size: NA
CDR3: CASRRAGDTEAFF

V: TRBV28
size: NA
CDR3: CASSSPYRGNTIYF

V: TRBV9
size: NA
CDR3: CASSVGRTSDQPQHF

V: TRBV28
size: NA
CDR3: CASIRGGTGSGANVLTF

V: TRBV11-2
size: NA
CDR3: CASSLGKGGYGYTF

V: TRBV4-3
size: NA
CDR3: CASSQDGGFEQYF

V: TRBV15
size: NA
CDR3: CATNLAGVQETQYF

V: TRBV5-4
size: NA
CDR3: CASSFGGPTGELFF

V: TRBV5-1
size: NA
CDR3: CASSPGRTNEKLFF

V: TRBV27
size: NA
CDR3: CASGRSGNYNEQFF

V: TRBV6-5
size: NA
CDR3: CASSYSITLGGDTQYF

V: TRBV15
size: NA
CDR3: CATSRGTIGLYEQYF

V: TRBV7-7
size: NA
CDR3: CASSLALQETQYF

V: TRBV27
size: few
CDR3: CASSLLTGSGANVLTF

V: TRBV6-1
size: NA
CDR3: CASSEIQSYNSPLHF

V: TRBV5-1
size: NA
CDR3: CASSLSGTGVEKLFF